A single sample is the source of the 8 T cell receptor beta chains below, sequenced in a study of OX40 agonist ivuxolimab in advanced cancers. Using immunoSEQ multiplex PCR, the repertoire was profiled, and TCRdb retains in-frame clones only, with some absent. The sample consists of around 70,000 clones, around four fifths of them appearing once. The material was CD4+ or CD8+ T cells sorted from blood, obtained in a trial of the OX40 agonist ivuxolimab. These receptors were taken from an adult with an advanced solid tumor such as melanoma, head and neck, liver or kidney cancer.

This chain joins TRBV30 and TRBJ2-7, with TRBD2 matching 10 bases. In germline, CDR1 is GTSNPN, CDR2 SVGIG (reference sequence). With 6 bases clipped from V and 0 bases from J, the junction kept 2 bases outside the gene matches. This CDR3 contains 13 residues. CDR3 sequence (DNA): TGTGCCTGCCCTAGCGGGAGCTCCTACGAGCAGTACTTC. Translating gives CACPSGSSYEQYF.

This sequence joins TRBV25-1 and TRBJ2-7, with unresolved D. The V end lost 3 bases, the J end lost 4 bases, and 16 bases lay between the germline ends. The germline V gene encodes CDR1 MGHDK and CDR2 SYGVNS. The CDR3 is made up of 15 amino acids. The CDR3 DNA is TGTGCCAGCAGTGATATAGCTACAAAACGGTACGAGCAGTACTTC. Amino acid sequence: CASSDIATKRYEQYF.

The chain joins TRBV5-8 to TRBJ1-5; tentative D call: TRBD1 (6 bases). This CDR3 has 15 residues. V was cut by 4 bases and J by 2 bases, with 13 bases left in between. Germline CDR1 SGHTS, CDR2 YDEGEE. The chain's CDR3 is CASSRSGAGNQPQHF. CDR3 DNA sequence: TGTGCCAGCAGCCGCTCAGGGGCCGGCAATCAGCCCCAGCATTTT.

V gene TRBV27 combines with J gene TRBJ2-7, with 10 bases aligning to TRBD2. Germline V gene lookup returns CDR1 MNHEY and CDR2 SMNVEV (reference sequence). The length of the CDR3 is 15 residues. Trimming took 6 bases from V and 5 from J; bases not matched to a gene: 10. The CDR3 reads CASRYEAGGFHEQYF. CDR3 DNA sequence: TGTGCCAGCAGATATGAAGCGGGAGGGTTTCACGAGCAGTACTTC.

The genes are TRBV19 and TRBJ1-2; TRBD1 is a possible D gene (5 bases). Trimming pared 7 bases from V and 8 bases from J, leaving 17 bases between. Germline CDR1 LNHDA, CDR2 SQIVND (reference sequence). CDR3 size: 13 residues. The DNA for the CDR3 is TGTGCCAGTACCCCGGGACCGCCCTTAGGCTACACCTTC. Translated: CASTPGPPLGYTF.

This sequence joins TRBV19 and TRBJ1-5; D is possibly TRBD1 (6 bases). This CDR3 is 18 amino acids long. V shed 0 bases and J shed 1 base, with 16 bases lying between them. The germline gives CDR1 LNHDA, CDR2 SQIVND (reference sequence). The CDR3 bases are TGTGCCAGTAGTATAGATCCGCTTTGGGGGCAGAGCAATCAGCCCCAGCATTTT. This gives the protein CASSIDPLWGQSNQPQHF.

The rearrangement joins TRBV11-3 to TRBJ2-3; 12 bases align to TRBD1. The CDR3 loop spans 16 amino acids. Germline CDR1 SGHNT, CDR2 YENEEA. The junction had 6 bases not matched to a gene; V was cut back by 5 bases and J by 3 bases. CDR3 amino acids: CASSEGQGARTDTQYF. The CDR3 DNA reads as TGTGCCAGCAGCGAGGGACAGGGGGCGAGAACAGATACGCAGTATTTT.

V and J are TRBV5-1 and TRBJ2-1, with D perhaps TRBD1 (6 bases). V lost 0 bases to trimming and J lost 8 bases, with 12 bases between them. Germline V CDR1 and CDR2: SGHRS, YFSETQ. The CDR3 spans 14 residues. In nucleotides, the CDR3 is TGCGCCAGCAGCTTGGGACAGGCCCTAGATGAGCAGTTCTTC. Translating gives CASSLGQALDEQFF.